Reported below is one TCR beta chain. Produced via immunoSEQ multiplex PCR; TCRdb's table is partial and in-frame only. The table has approximately 150,000 clones, approximately 89% seen once; the top ten hold about 1.6%. This record belongs to a study of blood T cell repertoires in COVID-19. Study information: From the United States, Italy and Spain came samples of acute and convalescent COVID-19.

Trimming took 5 bases from V and 0 from J, leaving 16 bases between them. The germline V gene has CDR1 LNHDA and CDR2 SQIVND (reference sequence). The CDR3 contains 16 residues. The genes are TRBV19 and TRBJ1-2, with TRBD1 as a possible D gene (6 bases). Sequencing input: peripheral blood. This clonotype was obtained from a human donor in a cohort sampled during active COVID-19. CDR3 region: CASSLPGDLPNYGYTF. CDR3 DNA sequence: TGTGCCAGTAGTCTCCCAGGGGACCTCCCTAACTATGGCTACACCTTC. The full variable domain, rest sourced from reference TRBV19 and TRBJ1-2, is DGGITQSPKYLFRKEGQNVTLSCEQNLNHDAMYWYRQDPGQGLRLIYYSQIVNDFQKGDIAEGYSVSREKKESFPLTVTSAQKNPTAFYLCASSLPGDLPNYGYTFGSGTRLTVV.